The 15 T cell receptor beta chains listed next were all sequenced from one sample in a study of T-cell reconstitution after alpha-beta-depleted transplantation in children. The TCRbeta library incorporated unique molecular identifiers. TCRdb re-called the PCR reads through MiXCR, storing one row per CDR3 protein. The sample holds a few hundred thousand distinct CDR3 sequences, about a tenth seen once. Sequenced here: PBMCs from the stem cell graft donor, sampled from the stem cell graft. The receptors derive from a human donor who donated a stem cell graft to a child with acute lymphoblastic leukemia.

The chain has TRBV27 and TRBJ2-7; no definite D call. The germline V gene encodes CDR1 MNHEY and CDR2 SMNVEV (reference sequence). CDR3 size: 14 residues. V lost 1 base to trimming and J lost 5 bases, with 12 bases between them. The CDR3 loop is CASSLFSIPNEQYF. CDR3 in DNA: TGTGCCAGCAGTTTATTCAGCATTCCCAACGAGCAGTACTTC.

The chain carries TRBV28 and TRBJ2-5; D is perhaps TRBD1 (5 bases). V lost 10 bases and J lost 2, with 17 bases in between. The germline V gene encodes CDR1 MDHEN and CDR2 SYDVKM. The CDR3 runs 14 residues. CDR3 coding DNA: TGTGCCACCCATGGGGCAGGGCCACAAGAGACCCAGTACTTC. Its translation: CATHGAGPQETQYF.

V gene TRBV30 combines with J gene TRBJ2-5, with TRBD2 as a possible D gene (6 bases). V was clipped by 1 base and J by 13 bases, with 10 bases between them. Germline V lookup: CDR1 GTSNPN, CDR2 SVGIG (reference sequence). The CDR3 sequence is 10 residues long. The chain's CDR3 is CAWSGTKRYF. DNA of the CDR3: TGTGCCTGGAGTGGGACTAAGCGGTACTTC. Full variable domain (remainder filled in from reference TRBV30 and TRBJ2-5): SQTIHQWPATLVQPVGSPLSLECTVEGTSNPNLYWYRQAAGRGLQLLFYSVGIGQISSEVPQNLSASRPQDRQFILSSKKLLLSDSGFYLCAWSGTKRYFGPGTRLLVL.

The V and J genes are TRBV10-3 and TRBJ2-1, with 7 nucleotides matching TRBD2. The J segment lost 2 bases and the V segment lost 3 bases, leaving 7 bases of the junction unmatched. CDR1 is ENHRY, CDR2 SYGVKD, per germline. This CDR3 is 16 amino acids long. The CDR3 nucleotides are TGTGCCATCAGTGAAATGGGACGGGAGGCCTACAATGAGCAGTTCTTC. It yields the protein CAISEMGREAYNEQFF.

The rearrangement uses TRBV12-3 or TRBV12-4 and TRBJ1-5, with TRBD1 as a possible D gene (5 bases). The CDR3 is made up of 18 amino acids. Deletions cut 6 bases from V and 0 bases from J, with 21 bases between. The CDR3 DNA reads as TGTGCCAGCAGCAACCCAGGGACCGACTTCTATAGCAATCAGCCCCAGCATTTT. It encodes CASSNPGTDFYSNQPQHF.

This clonotype was counted at least ten times. CDR3 DNA: TGTGCCAGCAGCTTAATTAGGGAGGATGGCTACACCTTC. Protein: CASSLIREDGYTF. The chain recombines TRBV7-3 with TRBJ1-2, with no clear D. There are 13 residues in the CDR3. Germline CDR1 SGHTA, CDR2 FQGTGA. V was trimmed by 1 base and J by 6 bases, leaving 9 bases between them. Full variable domain (missing parts from reference TRBV7-3 and TRBJ1-2): GAGVSQTPSNKVTEKGKYVELRCDPISGHTALYWYRQSLGQGPEFLIYFQGTGAADDSGLPNDRFFAVRPEGSVSTLKIQRTERGDSAVYLCASSLIREDGYTFGSGTRLTVV.

The rearrangement links TRBV28 to TRBJ2-1; D gene ambiguous. The CDR3 runs to 15 residues. Germline values: CDR1 MDHEN, CDR2 SYDVKM. Trimming stripped 5 bases from V and 1 base from J, with 12 bases between. The CDR3 DNA follows: TGTGCCAGCAGTGATGATCTTAGGTCCTACAATGAGCAGTTCTTC. As protein: CASSDDLRSYNEQFF.

This clonotype was counted a few times. The rearrangement links TRBV7-9 to TRBJ2-7; no definite D call. From germline, CDR1 is SEHNR and CDR2 FQNEAQ (reference sequence). The length of the CDR3 is 15 residues. Trimming pared 2 bases from V and 0 bases from J, leaving 11 bases between. Here the CDR3 DNA reads TGTGCCAGCAGCTTATCACATCTGAGCTCCTACGAGCAGTACTTC. It translates to CASSLSHLSSYEQYF. The full variable domain, in which reference TRBV7-9 and TRBJ2-7 provide the parts outside the CDR3, is DTGVSQNPRHKITKRGQNVTFRCDPISEHNRLYWYRQTLGQGPEFLTYFQNEAQLEKSRLLSDRFSAERPKGSFSTLEIQRTEQGDSAMYLCASSLSHLSSYEQYFGPGTRLTVT.

This clonotype turned up a few times. The chain links TRBV6-1 to TRBJ1-2; TRBD1 might be the D (6 bases). The CDR3 runs 15 residues. V was cut by 5 bases and J by 5 bases, with 18 bases left in between. CDR1 MNHNS and CDR2 SASEGT come from the germline V gene. CDR3 residues: CASSREGGKGYGYTF. The CDR3, as DNA: TGTGCCAGCAGTAGGGAGGGGGGCAAAGGTTATGGCTACACCTTC.

The sample holds a few counts of this clonotype. The chain has TRBV27 and TRBJ2-7; TRBD2 matches 16 bases. Germline CDR1 and CDR2: MNHEY and SMNVEV (reference sequence). This CDR3 comprises 18 residues. V shed 4 bases and J 4 bases; nucleotides not matched to a gene: 10. CDR3 sequence: CASSSGLAGGPGWYEQYF. CDR3 sequence (DNA): TGTGCCAGCAGTTCGGGACTAGCGGGAGGGCCAGGGTGGTACGAGCAGTACTTC.

This clonotype was seen a few times. The chain has TRBV5-1 and TRBJ2-1; D call uncertain. The CDR3 sequence is 13 residues long. Germline V lookup: CDR1 SGHRS, CDR2 YFSETQ. V lost 1 base and J 6 bases, leaving 8 bases between the germline ends. The chain's CDR3 is CASSLPGANEQFF. The CDR3 bases are TGCGCCAGCAGCTTGCCGGGCGCCAATGAGCAGTTCTTC.

The table lists this clonotype with many counts. The rearrangement joins TRBV29-1 to TRBJ2-3, with D possibly matching TRBD2 (6 bases). The V and J ends lost 0 bases and 1 base respectively, with 20 bases between them. Per germline, CDR1 SQVTM and CDR2 ANQGSEA. The CDR3 is 18 amino acids. The CDR3 DNA sequence: TGCAGCGTTGAAGATCCTGGCGGGACCGTCGGGGGCACAGATACGCAGTATTTT. Its translation is CSVEDPGGTVGGTDTQYF.

The CDR3: CASSLVWLDRQISSGNTIYF. The CDR3 DNA reads as TGTGCCAGCAGTTTGGTTTGGTTGGACAGACAAATAAGCTCTGGAAACACCATATATTTT. The chain has TRBV12-3 or TRBV12-4 and TRBJ1-3, with D maybe TRBD1 (6 bases). The ends were cut back, 3 bases at V and 0 bases at J, with 24 bases in the middle. CDR3 length equals 20 residues.

The CDR3 region is CSVEEQIKGSYEQYF. The CDR3 nucleotides read TGCAGCGTTGAGGAGCAGATTAAAGGCTCCTACGAGCAGTACTTC. This sequence joins TRBV29-1 and TRBJ2-7; D unresolved. Germline loops: CDR1 SQVTM, CDR2 ANQGSEA. The CDR3 consists of 15 residues. Trimming cost V 3 bases and J 0 bases, with 15 bases left between them.

This clonotype was counted ten times or more. V and J are TRBV6-5 and TRBJ2-1; 14 bases match TRBD2. Germline-derived CDR1 and CDR2 are MNHEY and SVGAGI. V was pared by 7 bases and J by 7 bases, with 12 bases of the junction left unmatched. The CDR3 length is 17 residues. The CDR3 is CASIKSGTSGSWNEQFF. CDR3 bases: TGTGCCAGCATTAAATCCGGGACTAGCGGGAGTTGGAATGAGCAGTTCTTC.